This TCR beta chain is from a study of spatial heterogeneity in lung cancer. Notes on the study in general: Tumor mutation count correlated with how many alpha and beta TCRs expanded intratumorally.

TCRdb re-called the 5' RACE reads with MiXCR, one entry per CDR3 protein. The sample holds over 15,000 distinct CDR3 sequences, 9.5% to 10% seen once. This clonotype was detected a few times. The antigen remains unidentified. Because the library targeted alpha chains, this beta chain is an off-target read whose size means little. Germline V lookup: CDR1 MGHDK, CDR2 SYGVNS. The CDR3 contains 15 residues. With 6 bases removed from V and 0 bases from J, the gap between germline ends came to 12 bases. Time point denoted: sample taken at primary tumor resection. This TCR was sampled from a female donor with early-stage non-small cell lung cancer. The chain has TRBV25-1 and TRBJ1-3; TRBD1 is a possible D gene (5 bases). The specimen comprised lung tumor tissue, sampled at surgery. The CDR3 coding sequence is TGTGCCAGCAGATCGGAGGGGCCCTCTGGAAACACCATATATTTT. It encodes CASRSEGPSGNTIYF.